This TCR beta chain emerged from a study of cytomegalovirus exposure and HLA in healthy donors. Study-level results: Other equally common chains were less clonally expanded than HLA-associated TCR beta chains, a later analysis showed. Links to common viral pathogens appeared, in a later analysis, for several of the most significant clusters.

In regard to this clone: Its antigen is unknown.

PCR involved 60 Vbeta and 13 Jbeta primers. Original analysis: Later, tens of millions of unique TCR beta chains were counted in an analysis, and roughly 11 million of them were shared. The table came from immunoSEQ multiplex PCR; TCRdb's copy has only in-frame clones and leaves some out. The V and J calls and the clone size are those of that table, but D and trimming were determined from the DNA. This repertoire includes under 200,000 clones. From germline, CDR1 is GTSNPN and CDR2 SVGIG (reference sequence). The CDR3 consists of 15 residues. V was shortened by 0 bases and J by 0 bases, with 9 bases between the two germline ends.

The rearrangement links TRBV30 to TRBJ1-5; D not resolved. Material: PBMCs. This TCR derives from a young woman in good health and CMV-seropositive. The CDR3 nucleotides read TGTGCCTGGAGTGTACCGGGGAATAGCAATCAGCCCCAGCATTTT. Protein: CAWSVPGNSNQPQHF. Supplemented by reference TRBV30 and TRBJ1-5, the full variable domain reads SQTIHQWPATLVQPVGSPLSLECTVEGTSNPNLYWYRQAAGRGLQLLFYSVGIGQISSEVPQNLSASRPQDRQFILSSKKLLLSDSGFYLCAWSVPGNSNQPQHFGDGTRLSIL.